Listed below are T cell receptor beta chains from one sample, sequenced in a study of beta chain features in type 1 diabetes. Generated by immunoSEQ multiplex PCR, the TCRdb table keeps only in-frame clones and is missing some. The profile shows hundreds of thousands of clones, around 15% of them singletons. Sequencing was done on a sample of naive CD4+ T cells from blood. The receptor set was obtained from a man aged 25 to 45 with type 1 diabetes. CDR3s include the opening cysteine and the closing phenylalanine or tryptophan. The order of the fields is J gene, clone size, D gene, V gene, CDR3 DNA, CDR3 protein. The D gene is left open where the match is weak. Where a row states a size, it is once, few, many or the class of an expanded clone; other rows omit it.

j_call: TRBJ2-7
clone_size: few
d_call: TRBD1
v_call: TRBV28
cdr3_nt: TGTGCCAGCGGATCGACAGGGGGGAATTCGTACGAGCAGTACTTC
cdr3_aa: CASGSTGGNSYEQYF

j_call: TRBJ1-4
clone_size: -
d_call: -
v_call: TRBV5-1
cdr3_nt: TGCGCCAGCAGCCGGGTCGGGATTAACGGGAACTTTAATGAAAAACTGTTTTTT
cdr3_aa: CASSRVGINGNFNEKLFF

j_call: TRBJ2-5
clone_size: -
d_call: -
v_call: TRBV7-2
cdr3_nt: TGTGCCAGCAGCTCAAACCCAGGGGAAGGAGAGACCCAGTACTTC
cdr3_aa: CASSSNPGEGETQYF

j_call: TRBJ2-5
clone_size: -
d_call: TRBD2
v_call: TRBV7-8
cdr3_nt: TGTGCCAGCAGTCAGCGGGAGGGAGAGACCCAGTACTTC
cdr3_aa: CASSQREGETQYF

j_call: TRBJ2-5
clone_size: few
d_call: -
v_call: TRBV30
cdr3_nt: TGTGCCTCACAGGACAGCCAAGAGACCCAGTACTTC
cdr3_aa: CASQDSQETQYF

j_call: TRBJ1-5
clone_size: -
d_call: -
v_call: TRBV19
cdr3_nt: TGTGCCTCAGGGGACCGGATCGGCCCCCAGCCCCAGCATTTT
cdr3_aa: CASGDRIGPQPQHF

j_call: TRBJ2-1
clone_size: -
d_call: -
v_call: TRBV6-5
cdr3_nt: TGTGCCAGCAGTCCCCAGGGTTTTGCGAATAATGAGCAGTTCTTC
cdr3_aa: CASSPQGFANNEQFF

j_call: TRBJ1-5
clone_size: few
d_call: -
v_call: TRBV2
cdr3_nt: TGTGCCAGCAGTTTCCTTCCAGGGCATCAGCCCCAGCATTTT
cdr3_aa: CASSFLPGHQPQHF

j_call: TRBJ1-5
clone_size: few
d_call: -
v_call: TRBV19
cdr3_nt: TGTGCCAGTACCCTGGCAGGGATGGCCGACCAGCCCCAGCATTTT
cdr3_aa: CASTLAGMADQPQHF

j_call: TRBJ2-3
clone_size: few
d_call: TRBD2
v_call: TRBV4-3
cdr3_nt: TGCGCCAGCAGCCAAGGGACTAGCGGGAGTAGAGATACGCAGTATTTT
cdr3_aa: CASSQGTSGSRDTQYF

j_call: TRBJ2-5
clone_size: few
d_call: TRBD2
v_call: TRBV29-1
cdr3_nt: TGCAGCGTTGTACTAGCGGGAGAGACCCAGTACTTC
cdr3_aa: CSVVLAGETQYF

j_call: TRBJ1-1
clone_size: -
d_call: TRBD1
v_call: TRBV15
cdr3_nt: TGTGCCACCAGCAGAGACCCGGACAGGGAAGCTTTCTTT
cdr3_aa: CATSRDPDREAFF

j_call: TRBJ1-3
clone_size: -
d_call: TRBD1
v_call: TRBV6-5
cdr3_nt: TGTGCCAGCAGTTTCGGGACAGGGACTGGAAACACCATATATTTT
cdr3_aa: CASSFGTGTGNTIYF

j_call: TRBJ2-3
clone_size: -
d_call: -
v_call: TRBV11-2
cdr3_nt: TGTGCCAGCAGCTTCACCGGGAGTCAAAATACGCAGTATTTT
cdr3_aa: CASSFTGSQNTQYF

j_call: TRBJ2-7
clone_size: few
d_call: TRBD1
v_call: TRBV7-3
cdr3_nt: TGTGCCAGCAGCCAGAGGGGGCACGAGAAGCAATACTTC
cdr3_aa: CASSQRGHEKQYF

j_call: TRBJ2-1
clone_size: -
d_call: TRBD1
v_call: TRBV18
cdr3_nt: TGTGCCAGCTCACGGGGACAGGGGGCAGTTAATGAGCAGTTCTTC
cdr3_aa: CASSRGQGAVNEQFF

j_call: TRBJ2-1
clone_size: -
d_call: TRBD1
v_call: TRBV15
cdr3_nt: TGTGCCACCAGCAGGGCCCGCGTTGACAGGGGGTACTACAATGAGCAGTTCTTC
cdr3_aa: CATSRARVDRGYYNEQFF

j_call: TRBJ2-7
clone_size: -
d_call: -
v_call: TRBV5-1
cdr3_nt: TGCGCCAGCAGCCGCACCAGGGACGAGCAGTACTTC
cdr3_aa: CASSRTRDEQYF

j_call: TRBJ2-7
clone_size: few
d_call: TRBD2
v_call: TRBV7-2
cdr3_nt: TGTGCCAGCACCCCTCAGCGGGAGTTCGAGCAGTACTTC
cdr3_aa: CASTPQREFEQYF

j_call: TRBJ2-5
clone_size: few
d_call: -
v_call: TRBV7-9
cdr3_nt: TGTGCCAGCAGCCAGATGGGGGGTGTCCAAGAGACCCAGTACTTC
cdr3_aa: CASSQMGGVQETQYF

j_call: TRBJ1-2
clone_size: few
d_call: -
v_call: TRBV28
cdr3_nt: TGTGCCAGCAGTTCCGACCCAGGGTACGCAACCCCGAAATATGGCTACACCTTC
cdr3_aa: CASSSDPGYATPKYGYTF

j_call: TRBJ2-5
clone_size: -
d_call: -
v_call: TRBV11-1
cdr3_nt: TGTGCCAGCAGCGAAACAGGGATCGAGACCCAGTACTTC
cdr3_aa: CASSETGIETQYF

j_call: TRBJ2-1
clone_size: few
d_call: -
v_call: TRBV4-3
cdr3_nt: TGCGCCAGCAGCCCTTCAGGAGGCAATGAGCAGTTCTTC
cdr3_aa: CASSPSGGNEQFF

j_call: TRBJ2-5
clone_size: few
d_call: TRBD2
v_call: TRBV9
cdr3_nt: TGTGCCAGCAGCGTAGTGCCCCGGACTAGCGGGAGTGGAGAGACCCAGTACTTC
cdr3_aa: CASSVVPRTSGSGETQYF

j_call: TRBJ2-1
clone_size: few
d_call: TRBD2
v_call: TRBV28
cdr3_nt: TGTGCCAGCTATGACTCTAGGACTAGCCGTGAGCAGTTCTTC
cdr3_aa: CASYDSRTSREQFF

j_call: TRBJ2-3
clone_size: -
d_call: -
v_call: TRBV7-3
cdr3_nt: TGTGCCAGCAGCTTCGGTAGCGACACAGATACGCAGTATTTT
cdr3_aa: CASSFGSDTDTQYF

j_call: TRBJ1-4
clone_size: few
d_call: -
v_call: TRBV28
cdr3_nt: TGTGCCAGCAGTTTGGCAGGTGGGACACTCTTCAAACTGTTTTTT
cdr3_aa: CASSLAGGTLFKLFF

j_call: TRBJ1-5
clone_size: few
d_call: -
v_call: TRBV21-1
cdr3_nt: TGTGCCAGCAGCAAAAGGGGTTACAGGGGGCTATGGCAGCCCCAGCATTTT
cdr3_aa: CASSKRGYRGLWQPQHF

j_call: TRBJ2-7
clone_size: -
d_call: TRBD2
v_call: TRBV7-2
cdr3_nt: TGTGCCAGCAGCTTAGGAGCGGGAGTAGGCGAGCAGTACTTC
cdr3_aa: CASSLGAGVGEQYF

j_call: TRBJ1-1
clone_size: few
d_call: -
v_call: TRBV29-1
cdr3_nt: TGCAGCGTTGATCAGGGGTGGAGCACTGAAGCTTTCTTT
cdr3_aa: CSVDQGWSTEAFF

j_call: TRBJ1-1
clone_size: few
d_call: -
v_call: TRBV5-1
cdr3_nt: TGCGCCAGCAGCCAGGGGACACCGAACACTGAAGCTTTCTTT
cdr3_aa: CASSQGTPNTEAFF

j_call: TRBJ1-2
clone_size: -
d_call: -
v_call: TRBV28
cdr3_nt: TGTGCCAGCAGTTCACTGAACGAGAGGCGGAACTATGGCTACACCTTC
cdr3_aa: CASSSLNERRNYGYTF

j_call: TRBJ2-6
clone_size: few
d_call: -
v_call: TRBV28
cdr3_nt: TGTGCCAGCACAACAGCGGCTACAGCCAACGTCCTGACTTTC
cdr3_aa: CASTTAATANVLTF

j_call: TRBJ2-4
clone_size: few
d_call: TRBD1
v_call: TRBV2
cdr3_nt: TGTGCCAGCAGGAGCGACAGGGGAAACATTCAGTACTTC
cdr3_aa: CASRSDRGNIQYF

j_call: TRBJ1-2
clone_size: -
d_call: TRBD1
v_call: TRBV18
cdr3_nt: TGTGCCAGCTCACCTACGGACAGGGCAGCTGGCTACACCTTC
cdr3_aa: CASSPTDRAAGYTF

j_call: TRBJ1-4
clone_size: -
d_call: TRBD1
v_call: TRBV2
cdr3_nt: TGTGCCAGCAGTAGACAGGGCGGTGATGAAAAACTGTTTTTT
cdr3_aa: CASSRQGGDEKLFF

j_call: TRBJ1-1
clone_size: -
d_call: -
v_call: TRBV7-8
cdr3_nt: TGTGCCAGCAGCTCCCGAAGGGTGTTCAGGGACACTGAAGCTTTCTTT
cdr3_aa: CASSSRRVFRDTEAFF

j_call: TRBJ2-1
clone_size: -
d_call: TRBD2
v_call: TRBV2
cdr3_nt: TGTGCCAGCCCTGGGAGGGTAGGGCAGATTAGCTCCTACAATGAGCAGTTCTTC
cdr3_aa: CASPGRVGQISSYNEQFF

j_call: TRBJ2-5
clone_size: -
d_call: -
v_call: TRBV7-6
cdr3_nt: TGTGCCAGCAGCTTAGGTCAGTTGCAAGAGACCCAGTACTTC
cdr3_aa: CASSLGQLQETQYF

j_call: TRBJ2-7
clone_size: -
d_call: -
v_call: TRBV6-5
cdr3_nt: TGTGCCAGCAAAGTGGCGGGCAAATCCTACGAGCAGTACTTC
cdr3_aa: CASKVAGKSYEQYF

j_call: TRBJ2-3
clone_size: -
d_call: TRBD2
v_call: TRBV5-1
cdr3_nt: TGCGCCAGCAGCTTGGGTCCCAAGCGGGAGCGGGTCGGCACAGATACGCAGTATTTT
cdr3_aa: CASSLGPKRERVGTDTQYF

j_call: TRBJ2-5
clone_size: -
d_call: -
v_call: TRBV25-1
cdr3_nt: TGTGCCAGCAGTCTTCGTGGGCCCTTCCAAGAGACCCAGTACTTC
cdr3_aa: CASSLRGPFQETQYF

j_call: TRBJ1-3
clone_size: few
d_call: -
v_call: TRBV9
cdr3_nt: TGTGCCAGCAGCGCAGGCTCTGGAAACACCATATATTTT
cdr3_aa: CASSAGSGNTIYF

j_call: TRBJ1-2
clone_size: -
d_call: TRBD1
v_call: TRBV2
cdr3_nt: TGTGCCAGCAAGGTACAGGGGGCGCCCAACTATGGCTACACCTTC
cdr3_aa: CASKVQGAPNYGYTF

j_call: TRBJ2-3
clone_size: few
d_call: -
v_call: TRBV14
cdr3_nt: TGTGCCAGCAGCCAATCCCGACAGACCGGCACAGATACGCAGTATTTT
cdr3_aa: CASSQSRQTGTDTQYF

j_call: TRBJ2-4
clone_size: few
d_call: -
v_call: TRBV5-1
cdr3_nt: TGCGCCAGCAGCTTGGGCGGGAACGCCAAAAACATTCAGTACTTC
cdr3_aa: CASSLGGNAKNIQYF